The rows below give T cell receptor beta chains drawn from one sample of a study of blood T cell repertoires in COVID-19. Clones were read by immunoSEQ multiplex PCR, and TCRdb kept only the in-frame ones, dropping some. The sample consists of about 150,000 clones, roughly 80% of them appearing once. Sequencing was done on a sample of peripheral blood. All receptors derive from a woman aged 80 or over with acute or convalescent COVID-19. Each CDR3 is given with its conserved first and last residue. D genes are given only for firm matches. Size is omitted from some rows. Given values are once, few, many or a class for expanded clones.

length: 14; size: .; V: TRBV3-1/TRBV3-2; D: TRBD1; J: TRBJ1-6; CDR3: CASSHRDRDSPLHF; DNA: TGTGCCAGCAGCCACCGGGACAGGGATTCACCCCTCCACTTT
length: 15; size: once; V: TRBV12-5; D: TRBD1; J: TRBJ2-7; CDR3: CASGFGGQGVEEQYF; DNA: TGTGCTAGTGGTTTTGGGGGACAGGGAGTAGAAGAGCAGTACTTC
length: 16; size: .; V: TRBV11-1; D: TRBD1; J: TRBJ2-3; CDR3: CASSLGRQGRTDTQYF; DNA: TGTGCCAGCAGCTTAGGAAGACAGGGCCGCACAGATACGCAGTATTTT
length: 15; size: .; V: TRBV5-6; D: TRBD1; J: TRBJ1-4; CDR3: CASSYGTGENEKLFF; DNA: TGTGCCAGCAGCTATGGGACAGGGGAAAATGAAAAACTGTTTTTT
length: 13; size: .; V: TRBV19; D: TRBD2; J: TRBJ2-1; CDR3: CASSAGRGSEQFF; DNA: TGTGCCAGTAGTGCCGGGAGGGGCTCCGAGCAGTTCTTC
length: 15; size: .; V: TRBV3-1/TRBV3-2; D: TRBD1; J: TRBJ2-5; CDR3: CASSLGQGPEETQYF; DNA: TGTGCCAGCAGTCTTGGACAGGGCCCGGAAGAGACCCAGTACTTC
length: 13; size: .; V: TRBV30; D: .; J: TRBJ1-6; CDR3: CAWSVAGNSPLHF; DNA: TGTGCCTGGAGTGTGGCCGGGAATTCACCCCTCCACTTT
length: 15; size: .; V: TRBV27; D: TRBD1; J: TRBJ1-2; CDR3: CASSSGTGRNYGYTF; DNA: TGTGCCAGCAGTTCCGGGACAGGGAGAAACTATGGCTACACCTTC
length: 15; size: .; V: TRBV30; D: TRBD1; J: TRBJ2-7; CDR3: CAWSTRTGNPYEQYF; DNA: TGTGCCTGGAGTACAAGGACAGGGAATCCCTACGAGCAGTACTTC
length: 15; size: .; V: TRBV27; D: .; J: TRBJ1-5; CDR3: CASSHQAPGNQPQHF; DNA: TGTGCCAGCAGTCATCAGGCCCCGGGGAATCAGCCCCAGCATTTT
length: 16; size: .; V: TRBV7-3; D: .; J: TRBJ2-5; CDR3: CASSLKGSGVGETQYF; DNA: TGTGCCAGCAGCTTAAAGGGGTCGGGGGTAGGAGAGACCCAGTACTTC
length: 16; size: .; V: TRBV9; D: TRBD2; J: TRBJ2-2; CDR3: CASSVRAGENTGELFF; DNA: TGTGCCAGCAGCGTACGGGCGGGGGAGAACACCGGGGAGCTGTTTTTT
length: 13; size: once; V: TRBV19; D: .; J: TRBJ1-1; CDR3: CASTPTGLTEAFF; DNA: TGTGCCAGTACCCCAACAGGATTAACCGAAGCTTTCTTT
length: 21; size: .; V: TRBV21-1; D: .; J: TRBJ2-7; CDR3: CASSRISGLAGGPWDNYEQYF; DNA: TGTGCCAGCAGCAGAATTTCGGGACTAGCGGGAGGGCCATGGGATAACTACGAGCAGTACTTC
length: 15; size: .; V: TRBV18; D: .; J: TRBJ1-1; CDR3: CASSPPGPRSPEAFF; DNA: TGTGCCAGCTCACCACCGGGGCCTCGCAGCCCTGAAGCTTTCTTT
length: 15; size: .; V: TRBV5-1; D: .; J: TRBJ2-3; CDR3: CASSSASGGTDTQYF; DNA: TGCGCCAGCAGTTCTGCCTCAGGCGGCACAGATACGCAGTATTTT
length: 14; size: .; V: TRBV19; D: .; J: TRBJ2-7; CDR3: CASSVTSESYEQYF; DNA: TGTGCCAGTAGTGTGACTAGTGAGTCCTACGAGCAGTACTTC
length: 16; size: .; V: TRBV19; D: TRBD2; J: TRBJ2-7; CDR3: CASSIQLSGNGYEQYF; DNA: TGTGCCAGTAGTATACAACTTAGCGGGAACGGCTACGAGCAGTACTTC
length: 13; size: .; V: TRBV5-1; D: .; J: TRBJ1-4; CDR3: CASSSPDLEKLFF; DNA: TGCGCCAGCAGCTCACCGGACTTAGAAAAACTGTTTTTT
length: 15; size: .; V: TRBV18; D: .; J: TRBJ1-1; CDR3: CASSPSGGENTEAFF; DNA: TGTGCCAGCTCACCAAGCGGGGGGGAGAACACTGAAGCTTTCTTT
length: 17; size: .; V: TRBV7-3; D: TRBD1; J: TRBJ2-6; CDR3: CASSLGTGASGANVLTF; DNA: TGTGCCAGCAGCTTAGGGACAGGAGCTTCTGGGGCCAACGTCCTGACTTTC
length: 16; size: .; V: TRBV10-3; D: TRBD2; J: TRBJ2-3; CDR3: CAIRSTSGGDTDTQYF; DNA: TGTGCCATCCGCTCGACTAGCGGGGGAGACACAGATACGCAGTATTTT
length: 16; size: few; V: TRBV30; D: TRBD1; J: TRBJ2-5; CDR3: CAWSGTLPDRAETQYF; DNA: TGTGCCTGGAGTGGCACCCTCCCGGACAGGGCAGAGACCCAGTACTTC
length: 17; size: .; V: TRBV24-1; D: .; J: TRBJ1-4; CDR3: CATSDLGGSRVREKLFF; DNA: TGTGCCACCAGTGATTTAGGGGGTTCGCGGGTGCGTGAAAAACTGTTTTTT
length: 13; size: .; V: TRBV6-5; D: TRBD2; J: TRBJ2-7; CDR3: CASSDSAGDEQYF; DNA: TGTGCCAGCAGTGACTCAGCGGGAGACGAGCAGTACTTC
length: 11; size: .; V: TRBV20-1; D: .; J: TRBJ2-5; CDR3: CSARDPETQYF; DNA: TGCAGTGCTAGAGACCCGGAGACCCAGTACTTC
length: 14; size: .; V: TRBV7-3; D: .; J: TRBJ2-1; CDR3: CASSLRQVDNEQFF; DNA: TGTGCCAGCAGCCTGAGACAGGTGGACAATGAGCAGTTCTTC